The clone carrying this T cell receptor (beta chain) came up a few times. Time point noted: patch test 3, about 24 weeks after DPC sensitization. Treatment indicated: therapeutic diphenylcyclopropenone sensitization with weekly scalp DPC. The sample originates from a study of human T cells and chemical hapten exposure. Across the whole study: Alopecia universalis, totalis or areata was present in patients who were mostly female.

MiXCR was run by TCRdb on the RACE reads, yielding one entry per CDR3 protein. The table shows around 200,000 distinct CDR3 sequences, with 24% occurring only once. CDR1 is MNHEY, CDR2 SVGAGI, per germline. The V and J ends lost 0 bases and 10 bases, in that order; junction bases with no gene match: 6. This CDR3 has 15 amino acids. The receptor was derived from a woman between 35 and 50 years old with alopecia areata. Some clones in this sample may be carry-over from other donors' samples. Sequences were derived from whole blood, sampled in connection with sensitization to the hapten diphenylcyclopropenone (DPC). This chain connects TRBV6-5 to TRBJ1-6, with TRBD1 identical over 7 bases. The CDR3 region is CASSYSYRGGSPLHF. The CDR3 DNA follows: TGTGCCAGCAGTTACTCCTACAGGGGTGGCTCACCCCTCCACTTT.